The 2 T cell receptor beta chains listed next were all sequenced from one sample in a study of early T cells in non-severe SARS-CoV-2 infection. TCRdb independently ran MiXCR on the 5' RACE reads; one entry per CDR3 protein. The repertoire consists of approximately 90,000 distinct CDR3 sequences, with approximately 12% occurring once and the leading ten covering nearly 4.5%. This material consisted of whole blood, taken at baseline. The receptors come from an adult who was a healthcare worker with PCR-confirmed SARS-CoV-2 infection or an uninfected control (not recorded which).

This clonotype was seen at least ten times. V is TRBV6-5 and J is TRBJ2-7; a possible D gene is TRBD1 (5 bases). Germline V CDR1 and CDR2: MNHEY, SVGAGI. CDR3 size: 16 residues. V dropped 3 bases and J dropped 1 base, with 16 bases sitting between them. The CDR3 sequence is CASSYSRVRGSYEQYF. The CDR3 bases are TGTGCCAGCAGTTATTCCAGGGTACGTGGGTCCTACGAGCAGTACTTC.

The J gene is TRBJ1-5, the V gene TRBV20-1; D is uncertain. V shed 2 bases and J shed 6 bases, with 8 bases lying between them. Per germline, CDR1 DFQATT and CDR2 SNEGSKA (reference sequence). The CDR3 extends over 12 amino acids. CDR3 bases: TGCAGTGCTAGAAGTACGGGTCAGCCCCAGCATTTT. Its protein product is CSARSTGQPQHF.